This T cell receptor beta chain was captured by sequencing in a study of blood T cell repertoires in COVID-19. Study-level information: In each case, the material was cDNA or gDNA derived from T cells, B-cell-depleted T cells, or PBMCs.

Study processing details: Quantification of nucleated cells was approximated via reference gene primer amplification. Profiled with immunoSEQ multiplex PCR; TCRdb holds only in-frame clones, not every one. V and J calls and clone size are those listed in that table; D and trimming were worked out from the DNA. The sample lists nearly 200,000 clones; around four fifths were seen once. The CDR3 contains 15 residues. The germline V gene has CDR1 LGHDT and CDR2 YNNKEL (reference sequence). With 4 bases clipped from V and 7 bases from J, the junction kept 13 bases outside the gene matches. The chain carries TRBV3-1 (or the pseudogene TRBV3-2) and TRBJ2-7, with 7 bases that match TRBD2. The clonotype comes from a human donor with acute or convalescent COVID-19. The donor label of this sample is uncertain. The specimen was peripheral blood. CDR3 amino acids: CASSPAKGRASEQYF. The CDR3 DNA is TGTGCCAGCAGCCCAGCCAAGGGGAGGGCCAGTGAGCAGTACTTC.